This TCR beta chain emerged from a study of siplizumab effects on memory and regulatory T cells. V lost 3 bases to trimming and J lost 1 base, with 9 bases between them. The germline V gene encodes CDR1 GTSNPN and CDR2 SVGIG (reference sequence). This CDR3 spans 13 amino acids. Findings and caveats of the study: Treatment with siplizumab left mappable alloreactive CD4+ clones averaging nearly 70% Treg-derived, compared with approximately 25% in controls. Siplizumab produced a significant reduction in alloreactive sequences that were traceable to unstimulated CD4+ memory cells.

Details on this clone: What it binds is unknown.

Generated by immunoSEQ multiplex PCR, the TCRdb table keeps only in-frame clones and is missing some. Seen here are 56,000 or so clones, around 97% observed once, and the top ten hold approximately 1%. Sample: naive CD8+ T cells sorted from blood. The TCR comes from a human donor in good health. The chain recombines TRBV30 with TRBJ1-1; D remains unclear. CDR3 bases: TGTGCCTGGAGCCCAACAGAGAACACTGAAGCTTTCTTT. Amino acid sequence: CAWSPTENTEAFF.